The next 2 T cell receptor beta chains were all read from a single sample in a study of control samples from healthy donors and cancer patients. TCRdb keeps only in-frame clones here, not all; method: immunoSEQ multiplex PCR. The sample lists 78,000 or so clones, 84% occurring once. The specimen sequenced was blood. The receptor set was obtained from a man between 45 and 60 years old in good health.

This chain links TRBV6-2 or TRBV6-3 with TRBJ1-3; TRBD1 agrees at 7 bases. With V trimmed by 4 bases and J by 0 bases, 12 bases remained unmatched. This CDR3 has 18 residues. CDR1 and CDR2 from the germline V gene are MNHEY and SVGEGT. CDR3 DNA: TGTGCCAGCAGTTCCGCACCCGGGGACAGAACCTCTGGAAACACCATATATTTT. Residues: CASSSAPGDRTSGNTIYF.

The V call is TRBV18, the J call TRBJ2-5, with D uncertain. There are 14 residues in the CDR3. Trimming left V 3 bases short and J 4 bases short, with 12 bases between. Germline CDR1 is KGHSH and CDR2 is LQKENI. CDR3 nucleotide sequence: TGTGCCAGCTCACCGCTAAAGGACGCAGAGACCCAGTACTTC. Amino acids: CASSPLKDAETQYF. The whole variable domain, remainder taken from reference TRBV18 and TRBJ2-5, is NAGVMQNPRHLVRRRGQEARLRCSPMKGHSHVYWYRQLPEEGLKFMVYLQKENIIDESGMPKERFSAEFPKEGPSILRIQQVVRGDSAAYFCASSPLKDAETQYFGPGTRLLVL.